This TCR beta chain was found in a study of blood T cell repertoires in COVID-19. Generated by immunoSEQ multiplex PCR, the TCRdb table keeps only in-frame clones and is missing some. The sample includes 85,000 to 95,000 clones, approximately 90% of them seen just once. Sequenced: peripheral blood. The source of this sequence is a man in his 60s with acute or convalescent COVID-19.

The CDR3 is CASSQRAYNEQFF. The DNA of the CDR3 is TGTGCCAGCAGCCAAAGAGCCTACAATGAGCAGTTCTTC. This chain uses TRBV6-4 with TRBJ2-1; D is undetermined. The germline gives CDR1 MRHNA, CDR2 SNTAGT. Trimming stripped 6 bases from V and 2 bases from J, with 8 bases between. CDR3 size: 13 residues.